This section outlines one TCR beta chain sequence together with its context. Only in-frame clones appear in the TCRdb table, and some are missing; sequencing was by immunoSEQ multiplex PCR. This sample has tens of thousands of clones, with around four fifths found just once. Germline CDR1 GTSNPN, CDR2 SVGIG (reference sequence). Trimming shortened V by 4 bases and J by 5 bases, and 11 bases separated the two germline ends. The CDR3 covers 12 residues. The sample comes from a study of blood T cell repertoires in COVID-19. Study-wide background: The analysed material was cDNA or gDNA that came from T cells, B-cell-depleted T cells, or PBMCs.

This sequence was found in a human donor in a cohort sampled during active COVID-19. Specimen: peripheral blood. The rearrangement uses TRBV30 and TRBJ2-5, with a possible D match to TRBD1 (6 bases). The CDR3 sequence: CAWTRQAETQYF. The CDR3 coding sequence is TGTGCCTGGACGAGACAGGCGGAGACCCAGTACTTC.